This entry concerns a single T cell receptor (beta chain). Its specificity is not known. Phenotypically, naive CD8+ T cells corresponded to CD45RO-CCR7+CD27+CD95-. This specimen comes from a study of CXCR3-negative and CXCR3-positive naive CD8 T cells. Study overall: TRB reads totalled about 140 million, about 1.5 +/- 0.3 million per library.

This CDR3 contains 14 residues. Looked up from germline, CDR1 is SEHNR and CDR2 is FQNEAQ (reference sequence). Study observations and caveats: Diversity in memory CD8+ cells fell much lower than the comparably high levels seen in both naive subsets. The TRBV-TRBJ usage of naive CXCR3-negative and CXCR3-positive cells was similar, but that of memory cells differed.

TRB cDNA was prepared as libraries by UMI-labeled 5' RACE. Reprocessing the 5' RACE reads, TCRdb reports a single entry for every CDR3 protein and omits DNA. The table lists some 130,000 distinct CDR3 sequences, with about 0.48% in the top ten. What was sequenced was naive CXCR3- CD8+ T cells from blood. Subset denoted: CD45RO-CCR7+CD27+CD95- naive CD8+ T cells lacking CXCR3 (TNR3-). The V and J genes are TRBV7-9 and TRBJ2-7; with no DNA, the TCRdb D assignment of TRBD1 cannot be verified. The receptor was isolated from a human donor in good health. Some clones in this sample may be carry-over from other donors' samples. The CDR3 sequence: CASSSPRFGDEQYF.